The 13 T cell receptor beta chains listed next were all sequenced from one sample in a study of CD8+ T cells in alopecia areata. The treatment is: oral pan-JAK inhibitor, 5-10 mg twice daily. Sequencing used cDNA as its template, made by extracting RNA and reverse transcribing it. Sequencing was performed with immunoSEQ multiplex PCR; in TCRdb, only in-frame clones are kept and a portion is missing. The sample includes 85,000 to 95,000 clones, around 71% of them seen just once. Specimen: CD8+ T cells sorted from blood, collected around week 44, from a patient treated with tofacitinib. These receptors came from a human donor with alopecia areata.

The chain employs TRBV25-1 and TRBJ2-4; a weak D match, TRBD1 (5 bases). The CDR3 runs 15 residues. The V gene lost 3 bases and the J gene lost 3 bases, with 12 bases spanning the gap. Germline V gene data show CDR1 as MGHDK and CDR2 as SYGVNS. CDR3 sequence: CASSDPQGGKNIQYF. The CDR3 DNA reads TGTGCCAGCAGTGACCCCCAGGGCGGCAAAAACATTCAGTACTTC.

The V call is TRBV30, the J call TRBJ1-1; D is ambiguous. The germline gives CDR1 GTSNPN, CDR2 SVGIG (reference sequence). The CDR3 extends over 13 amino acids. The V and J ends lost 3 bases and 4 bases respectively, with 12 bases between them. For the CDR3, the DNA is TGTGCCTGGAGCCTAGGGATGGGCACTGAAGCTTTCTTT. This encodes CAWSLGMGTEAFF.

There are many counts of this clone. Other DNA sequences of this sample code for an identical CDR3. V is TRBV4-3 and J is TRBJ2-7; D unresolved. The V end was cut by 2 bases, the J end by 5 bases, with 10 bases between. Germline V gene lookup returns CDR1 LGHNA and CDR2 YSLEER. This CDR3 has 13 amino acids. The CDR3 DNA reads TGCGCCAGCAGCCAATCCTTGGCGAACGAGCAGTACTTC. It specifies CASSQSLANEQYF.

The DNA of the CDR3 is TGTGCCAGTAGTTCGGGACTCGAGCAGTTCTTC. Translation: CASSSGLEQFF. The chain is built from TRBV19 and TRBJ2-1; tentative D call: TRBD2 (6 bases). Per the germline V gene, CDR1 is LNHDA and CDR2 is SQIVND (reference sequence). CDR3 length equals 11 residues. V was shortened by 5 bases and J by 10 bases, with 9 bases between the two germline ends.

The chain's CDR3 is CASSLLGGNEQFF. The CDR3, as DNA: TGTGCCAGCAGTTTATTAGGAGGGAATGAGCAGTTCTTC. The gene calls are TRBV28 and TRBJ2-1; a possible D gene is TRBD2 (6 bases). CDR1 and CDR2 (germline): MDHEN, SYDVKM. V gave up 1 base and J gave up 7 bases, with 8 bases separating them. The CDR3 loop spans 13 amino acids. Full variable domain (outside the CDR3, taken from reference TRBV28 and TRBJ2-1): DVKVTQSSRYLVKRTGEKVFLECVQDMDHENMFWYRQDPGLGLRLIYFSYDVKMKEKGDIPEGYSVSREKKERFSLILESASTNQTSMYLCASSLLGGNEQFFGPGTRLTVL.

The rearrangement joins TRBV29-1 to TRBJ1-5; possibly TRBD1 for D (6 bases). V lost 5 bases and J lost 0, with 26 bases in between. CDR1 is SQVTM, CDR2 ANQGSEA, per germline. The CDR3 consists of 19 residues. The chain's CDR3 is CSVPLLQGATSYSNQPQHF. The CDR3 bases are TGCAGCGTTCCATTGTTACAGGGAGCCACCTCATATAGCAATCAGCCCCAGCATTTT.

The V call is TRBV15, the J call TRBJ1-5, with 7 bases matching TRBD1. CDR1 is LNHNV, CDR2 YYDKDF, per germline (reference sequence). V trimming: 4 bases; J trimming: 3 bases; junction bases outside the gene matches: 9. The CDR3 spans 16 residues. CDR3 bases: TGTGCCACCAGCAACGTCCCGGGACAGCACAATCAGCCCCAGCATTTT. Encoded protein: CATSNVPGQHNQPQHF.

CDR3 amino acids: CASSSRGTKAAYEQYF. In nucleotides, the CDR3 is TGTGCCAGCAGCTCCCGAGGCACGAAGGCCGCCTACGAGCAGTACTTC. This chain links TRBV13 with TRBJ2-7; D gene ambiguous. The CDR3 contains 16 residues. Germline assignment: CDR1 PRHDT and CDR2 FYEKMQ (reference sequence). The V end was cut by 4 bases, the J end by 2 bases, with 18 bases between.

This chain connects TRBV13 to TRBJ1-6, with 8 bases identical to TRBD1. V was clipped by 5 bases and J by 6 bases; unmatched bases: 6. Germline V gene sequence: CDR1 PRHDT, CDR2 FYEKMQ (reference sequence). This CDR3 contains 15 residues. The CDR3 coding sequence is TGTGCCAGCAGCATACAGGGGGGACGTAATTCACCCCTCCACTTT. Its protein is CASSIQGGRNSPLHF.

The rearrangement uses TRBV27 and TRBJ2-7; possible D gene TRBD1, 6 bases. V was pared by 4 bases and J by 5 bases, with 15 bases between. Germline loops: CDR1 MNHEY, CDR2 SMNVEV (reference sequence). This CDR3 is built from 14 residues. CDR3 residues: CASSSSGTSDEQYF. CDR3 coding DNA: TGTGCCAGCAGTTCATCCGGGACATCGGACGAGCAGTACTTC.

The chain uses TRBV18 and TRBJ2-5; unclear D gene. This CDR3 has 13 amino acids. Germline CDR1 and CDR2: KGHSH and LQKENI. Trimming stripped 2 bases from V and 1 base from J, with 5 bases between. CDR3 amino acids: CASSPGPQETQYF. The CDR3, as DNA: TGTGCCAGCTCACCAGGCCCCCAAGAGACCCAGTACTTC.

The chain is built from TRBV2 and TRBJ1-2; D is perhaps TRBD1 (6 bases). The germline CDR1 and CDR2 sequences are SNHLY and FYNNEI. CDR3 length equals 12 residues. V dropped 10 bases and J dropped 6 bases, with 15 bases sitting between them. The CDR3: CAIRQAANGYTF. The CDR3 DNA follows: TGTGCCATTAGACAGGCCGCAAATGGCTACACCTTC.

The chain combines TRBV16 with TRBJ1-5, with 8 bases identical to TRBD1. The ends lost 4 bases at V and 3 bases at J; junction bases unmatched: 11. CDR1 KGHSY and CDR2 FQNENV come from the germline V gene. This CDR3 is built from 17 residues. The CDR3 here is CASSLAWGQDSNQPQHF. The CDR3, as DNA: TGTGCCAGCAGCCTCGCCTGGGGACAGGATTCCAATCAGCCCCAGCATTTT. Full variable domain (remainder filled in from reference TRBV16 and TRBJ1-5): GEEVAQTPKHLVRGEGQKAKLYCAPIKGHSYVFWYQQVLKNEFKFLISFQNENVFDETGMPKERFSAKCLPNSPCSLEIQATKLEDSAVYFCASSLAWGQDSNQPQHFGDGTRLSIL.